The rows below give T cell receptor beta chains drawn from one sample of a study of T cells in Graves' hyperthyroidism and ophthalmopathy. TCRdb analysed the multiplex PCR reads with MiXCR anew, one entry per CDR3 protein. The sample shows about 360,000 distinct CDR3 sequences, 15% to 18% of them seen only once. Specimen: blood. Receptor source: a young woman with Graves' hyperthyroidism that later progressed to Graves' ophthalmopathy. Each CDR3 is given with its conserved first and last residue. Each record gives: V gene, clone size, D gene, J gene, CDR3 protein, CDR3 DNA. The D gene is left open where the match is weak. Rows may omit the clone size; those that give it use once, few, many or a size class.

V gene: TRBV4-1; clone size: few; D gene: .; J gene: TRBJ2-5; CDR3 protein: CASSQGSGQETQYF; CDR3 DNA: TGCGCCAGCAGCCAAGGGAGCGGCCAAGAGACCCAGTACTTC
V gene: TRBV20-1; clone size: few; D gene: .; J gene: TRBJ2-1; CDR3 protein: CSAPGGLNEQFF; CDR3 DNA: TGCAGTGCCCCAGGGGGACTCAATGAGCAGTTCTTC
V gene: TRBV10-3; clone size: few; D gene: TRBD2; J gene: TRBJ2-1; CDR3 protein: CAISGWREGFSSSYNEQFF; CDR3 DNA: TGTGCCATCAGTGGTTGGCGGGAGGGGTTCTCAAGCTCCTACAATGAGCAGTTCTTC
V gene: TRBV3-1; clone size: many; D gene: .; J gene: TRBJ2-2; CDR3 protein: CASSQRRGNGGPGELFF; CDR3 DNA: TGTGCCAGCAGCCAACGTCGTGGAAACGGGGGCCCCGGGGAGCTGTTTTTT
V gene: TRBV5-1; clone size: .; D gene: .; J gene: TRBJ2-1; CDR3 protein: CASSYSESNGYNEQFF; CDR3 DNA: TGCGCCAGCAGCTACTCCGAGTCTAACGGATACAATGAGCAGTTCTTC
V gene: TRBV4-3; clone size: few; D gene: TRBD1; J gene: TRBJ1-6; CDR3 protein: CASSQDWDRGNSPLHF; CDR3 DNA: TGCGCCAGCAGCCAAGATTGGGACAGGGGAAATTCACCCCTCCACTTT
V gene: TRBV20-1; clone size: many; D gene: TRBD1; J gene: TRBJ2-6; CDR3 protein: CSASQDREFSRGANVLTF; CDR3 DNA: TGCAGTGCTAGCCAGGACAGGGAATTTAGTAGGGGGGCCAACGTCCTGACTTTC
V gene: TRBV4-1; clone size: few; D gene: .; J gene: TRBJ2-7; CDR3 protein: CASSQSQDYEQYF; CDR3 DNA: TGCGCCAGCAGCCAGTCACAGGATTACGAGCAGTACTTC
V gene: TRBV19; clone size: .; D gene: .; J gene: TRBJ1-1; CDR3 protein: CASSPSPGTTEAFF; CDR3 DNA: TGTGCCAGTAGTCCCTCCCCGGGGACCACTGAAGCTTTCTTT
V gene: TRBV29-1; clone size: many; D gene: TRBD1; J gene: TRBJ2-7; CDR3 protein: CSVGGQYSYEQYF; CDR3 DNA: TGCAGCGTTGGGGGACAGTATTCTTACGAGCAGTACTTC
V gene: TRBV5-1; clone size: few; D gene: .; J gene: TRBJ2-7; CDR3 protein: CASSLEWLDNEQYF; CDR3 DNA: TGCGCCAGCAGCTTGGAATGGCTAGATAACGAGCAGTACTTC
V gene: TRBV2; clone size: many; D gene: TRBD2; J gene: TRBJ2-7; CDR3 protein: CASSETPLAGDF; CDR3 DNA: TGTGCCAGCAGTGAAACACCACTAGCGGGAGACTTC
V gene: TRBV7-2; clone size: .; D gene: .; J gene: TRBJ1-5; CDR3 protein: CASSLNGGGPNQPQHF; CDR3 DNA: TGTGCCAGCAGCTTAAACGGGGGGGGTCCCAATCAGCCCCAGCATTTT
V gene: TRBV2; clone size: many; D gene: .; J gene: TRBJ2-7; CDR3 protein: CASRGPDRLLSYEQYF; CDR3 DNA: TGTGCCAGCAGGGGACCTGACAGGTTACTCTCCTACGAGCAGTACTTC
V gene: TRBV2; clone size: many; D gene: TRBD1; J gene: TRBJ1-2; CDR3 protein: CASRLDRGGLGYTF; CDR3 DNA: TGTGCCAGCAGACTGGACAGGGGAGGATTGGGCTACACCTTC
V gene: TRBV11-2; clone size: many; D gene: .; J gene: TRBJ2-1; CDR3 protein: CASSPGISGDRFF; CDR3 DNA: TGTGCCAGCAGCCCTGGAATATCAGGGGACCGGTTCTTC
V gene: TRBV27; clone size: .; D gene: .; J gene: TRBJ1-6; CDR3 protein: CASSSTLRGHSPLHF; CDR3 DNA: TGTGCCAGCAGTTCTACTCTGAGAGGGCATTCACCCCTCCACTTT
V gene: TRBV11-2; clone size: many; D gene: TRBD2; J gene: TRBJ2-1; CDR3 protein: CASSPRLAGRVNEQFF; CDR3 DNA: TGTGCCAGCAGCCCGCGACTAGCGGGGCGGGTCAATGAGCAGTTCTTC
V gene: TRBV15; clone size: many; D gene: TRBD1; J gene: TRBJ2-5; CDR3 protein: CATSPSAGGGGTQYF; CDR3 DNA: TGTGCCACCAGCCCGAGCGCAGGGGGCGGCGGAACCCAGTACTTC
V gene: TRBV11-3; clone size: few; D gene: TRBD1; J gene: TRBJ1-1; CDR3 protein: CASSLIRRDRGVTEAFF; CDR3 DNA: TGTGCCAGCAGCTTAATTAGGCGGGACAGGGGAGTGACTGAAGCTTTCTTT
V gene: TRBV7-2; clone size: many; D gene: TRBD2; J gene: TRBJ2-1; CDR3 protein: CASSLVAGGPLNEQFF; CDR3 DNA: TGTGCCAGCAGCTTAGTTGCGGGAGGGCCGCTCAATGAGCAGTTCTTC
V gene: TRBV28; clone size: few; D gene: .; J gene: TRBJ1-5; CDR3 protein: CASTSPDASNQPQHF; CDR3 DNA: TGTGCCAGCACCTCACCCGACGCTAGCAATCAGCCCCAGCATTTT
V gene: TRBV20-1; clone size: many; D gene: .; J gene: TRBJ2-7; CDR3 protein: CSASDLYEQYF; CDR3 DNA: TGCAGTGCTAGTGACCTCTACGAGCAGTACTTC
V gene: TRBV3-1; clone size: many; D gene: TRBD2; J gene: TRBJ2-1; CDR3 protein: CASSPRPPGGANEQFF; CDR3 DNA: TGTGCCAGCAGCCCCCGTCCCCCCGGGGGGGCAAATGAGCAGTTCTTC
V gene: TRBV20-1; clone size: .; D gene: .; J gene: TRBJ1-1; CDR3 protein: CSASPGDLINTEAFF; CDR3 DNA: TGCAGTGCTAGTCCCGGGGATTTGATTAACACTGAAGCTTTCTTT
V gene: TRBV28; clone size: many; D gene: TRBD1; J gene: TRBJ1-2; CDR3 protein: CASSTPRQGGSYGYTF; CDR3 DNA: TGTGCCAGCAGTACGCCCAGACAGGGCGGAAGCTATGGCTACACCTTC
V gene: TRBV27; clone size: many; D gene: TRBD1; J gene: TRBJ2-7; CDR3 protein: CASSSGTGFYFGHEQYF; CDR3 DNA: TGTGCCAGCAGTTCCGGGACAGGGTTTTATTTTGGGCACGAGCAGTACTTC
V gene: TRBV27; clone size: many; D gene: .; J gene: TRBJ1-5; CDR3 protein: CASDLVDQPQHF; CDR3 DNA: TGTGCCAGCGACTTGGTTGATCAGCCCCAGCATTTT
V gene: TRBV28; clone size: many; D gene: .; J gene: TRBJ2-2; CDR3 protein: CASSFDRAGTGELFF; CDR3 DNA: TGTGCCAGCAGTTTCGACAGGGCGGGAACCGGGGAGCTGTTTTTT
V gene: TRBV28; clone size: few; D gene: .; J gene: TRBJ2-4; CDR3 protein: CASAAAAPKNIQYF; CDR3 DNA: TGTGCCAGCGCCGCCGCCGCCCCCAAAAACATTCAGTACTTC
V gene: TRBV7-9; clone size: few; D gene: TRBD1; J gene: TRBJ2-2; CDR3 protein: CASSGDRGHRSGELFF; CDR3 DNA: TGTGCCAGCAGCGGGGACAGGGGCCATCGGTCCGGGGAGCTGTTTTTT
V gene: TRBV18; clone size: .; D gene: .; J gene: TRBJ1-1; CDR3 protein: CASSPVRSRSQVNAFF; CDR3 DNA: TGTGCCAGCTCACCAGTCCGGTCGCGATCACAGGTGAACGCTTTCTTT
V gene: TRBV5-1; clone size: many; D gene: .; J gene: TRBJ2-3; CDR3 protein: CASSPRASTQYF; CDR3 DNA: TGCGCCAGCAGCCCCCGAGCTTCTACGCAGTATTTT
V gene: TRBV7-8; clone size: .; D gene: TRBD2; J gene: TRBJ2-1; CDR3 protein: CASSQGIAGGGGSYNEQFF; CDR3 DNA: TGTGCCAGCAGCCAAGGCATAGCGGGAGGAGGCGGGTCCTACAATGAGCAGTTCTTC